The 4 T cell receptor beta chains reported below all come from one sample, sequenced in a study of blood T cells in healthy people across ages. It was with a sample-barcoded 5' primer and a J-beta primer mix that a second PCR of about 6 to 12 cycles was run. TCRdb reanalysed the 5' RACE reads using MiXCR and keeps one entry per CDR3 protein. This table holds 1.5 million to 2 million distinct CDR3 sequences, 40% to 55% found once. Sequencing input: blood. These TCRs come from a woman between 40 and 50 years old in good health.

This CDR3 reads CASSWGGQGAMNEQFF. The CDR3 DNA reads as TGTGCCAGCAGCTGGGGGGGACAGGGGGCGATGAATGAGCAGTTCTTC. The rearrangement uses TRBV7-2 and TRBJ2-1, with 12 positions matching TRBD1. The germline gives CDR1 SGHTA, CDR2 FQGNSA. The CDR3 runs 16 residues. J gave up 7 bases and V 4 bases, and 8 bases lay outside the gene matches.

The CDR3 loop reads CSVSSGGAPGELFF. Here the CDR3 DNA reads TGCAGCGTTTCTAGCGGGGGGGCCCCCGGGGAGCTGTTTTTT. The V and J genes are TRBV29-1 and TRBJ2-2; 12 bases are shared with TRBD2. The germline CDR1 and CDR2 sequences are SQVTM and ANQGSEA. Trimming took 5 bases from V and 6 from J; bases not matched to a gene: 4. The CDR3 runs 14 residues.

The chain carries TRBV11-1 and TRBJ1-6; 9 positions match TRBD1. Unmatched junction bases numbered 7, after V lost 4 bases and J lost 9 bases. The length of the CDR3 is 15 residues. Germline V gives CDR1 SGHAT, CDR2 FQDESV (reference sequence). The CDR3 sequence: CASSSGQGITSPLHF. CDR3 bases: TGTGCCAGCAGCTCGGGACAGGGAATTACTTCACCCCTCCACTTT.

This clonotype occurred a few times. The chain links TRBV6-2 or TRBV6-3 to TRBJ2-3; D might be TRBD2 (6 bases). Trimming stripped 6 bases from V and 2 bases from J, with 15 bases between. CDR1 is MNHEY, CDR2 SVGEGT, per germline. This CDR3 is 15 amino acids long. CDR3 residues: CASSPVGGTTDTQYF. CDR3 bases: TGTGCCAGCAGCCCCGTTGGGGGGACCACAGATACGCAGTATTTT.